Below are 13 T cell receptor beta chains sequenced from a single sample in a study of breast tumors, draining lymph nodes, adjacent tissues. One entry per CDR3 protein, called by TCRdb with MiXCR from the multiplex PCR reads. Among over 150,000 distinct CDR3 sequences listed, approximately 33% were seen once. Samples came from axillary lymph nodes draining the breast cancer. Source material: axillary lymph node tissue. The origin of the receptors is a female donor with breast cancer. Some clones in this sample may be carry-over from other donors' samples.

V usage is TRBV7-2 and J usage is TRBJ1-1; TRBD1 might be the D (5 bases). V dropped 5 bases and J dropped 0 bases, with 13 bases sitting between them. Germline CDR1 is SGHTA and CDR2 is FQGNSA. The CDR3 extends over 15 amino acids. The DNA of the CDR3 is TGTGCCAGCAGCGTACCGGGACGGATGAACACTGAAGCTTTCTTT. As protein: CASSVPGRMNTEAFF.

This clonotype occurred many times. The chain has TRBV2 and TRBJ2-5; 7 bases line up with TRBD1. The CDR3 is 15 residues long. With V trimmed by 6 bases and J by 1 base, 8 bases remained unmatched. Germline CDR1 is SNHLY and CDR2 is FYNNEI. DNA for the CDR3: TGTGCCAGCAGCTCATCTCGGACAGGCCAAGAGACCCAGTACTTC. Encoded protein: CASSSSRTGQETQYF.

V and J are TRBV7-3 and TRBJ2-2, with D unclear. Per germline, CDR1 SGHTA and CDR2 FQGTGA. This CDR3 is built from 14 residues. Trimming took off 10 bases at V and 2 bases at J, with 14 bases between the two ends. CDR3 sequence reads: CATPLGFNTGELFF. The CDR3 bases are TGTGCCACCCCCCTGGGGTTTAACACCGGGGAGCTGTTTTTT.

Concerning this clonotype: In this CDR3 the conserved last residue, phenylalanine or tryptophan, is missing, so a read error is likely. Because the CDR3's place on the DNA is in doubt, the DNA is left out and the CDR3 is given as listed by TCRdb. The genes are TRBV7-2 and TRBJ2-5; TRBD1, as called in the table, went unchecked against the DNA. The CDR3 length equals 15 residues, ends included. The germline CDR1 and CDR2 sequences are SGHTA and FQGNSA. The CDR3: CASSPSGGRGYTFGS.

A single count supports this clonotype. The rearrangement joins TRBV7-2 to TRBJ2-3; 13 nucleotides line up with TRBD2. Germline lookup yields CDR1 SGHTA and CDR2 FQGNSA. The CDR3 extends over 17 amino acids. Trimming removed 1 base from V and 6 bases from J; junction bases left unmatched: 7. The CDR3 coding sequence is TGTGCCAGCAGCTTAGACGGACTAGCGGGAGTTATTGATACGCAGTATTTT. The encoded protein is CASSLDGLAGVIDTQYF.

This clonotype was counted at least ten times. V gene TRBV7-2 combines with J gene TRBJ1-4; no firm D call. The CDR3 loop spans 16 amino acids. Germline assignment: CDR1 SGHTA and CDR2 FQGNSA. V lost 0 bases, J lost 2 bases, and 10 bases lay in between. The CDR3: CASSLAYGFTNEKLFF. CDR3 nucleotide sequence: TGTGCCAGCAGCTTAGCGTACGGGTTCACTAATGAAAAACTGTTTTTT.

The rearrangement uses TRBV3-1 and TRBJ2-1; D not resolved. V dropped 1 base and J dropped 8 bases, with 9 bases sitting between them. Germline V gene data show CDR1 as LGHDT and CDR2 as YNNKEL (reference sequence). The CDR3 is made up of 13 amino acids. The CDR3 DNA sequence: TGTGCCAGCAGCCAAGCGGCTTCCGATGAGCAGTTCTTC. Translating gives CASSQAASDEQFF.

The V call is TRBV11-3, the J call TRBJ1-1, with D unresolved. The CDR3 has 13 amino acids. From germline, CDR1 is SGHNT and CDR2 YENEEA. Trimming removed 0 bases at V and 3 bases at J, with 5 bases between. CDR3 region: CASSLDGHTEAFF. The CDR3 nucleotides are TGTGCCAGCAGCTTAGATGGGCACACTGAAGCTTTCTTT.

The chain combines TRBV28 with TRBJ2-2; weak D call: TRBD2 (6 bases). The CDR3 is 16 amino acids. Germline assignment: CDR1 MDHEN and CDR2 SYDVKM. V was shortened by 7 bases and J by 2 bases, with 17 bases between the two germline ends. The CDR3 bases are TGTGCCAGCATGGGGGTGGGGGGAACCAACACCGGGGAGCTGTTTTTT. It yields the protein CASMGVGGTNTGELFF.

This clonotype turned up a few times. The J gene is TRBJ1-1, the V gene TRBV6-1; D unclear. Trimming shortened V by 7 bases and J by 2 bases, and 5 bases separated the two germline ends. The CDR3 spans 11 residues. CDR1 is MNHNS and CDR2 is SASEGT in the germline V gene. This CDR3 reads CASTINTEAFF. CDR3 nucleotides: TGTGCCAGCACGATAAACACTGAAGCTTTCTTT.

In this sample, this clonotype turned up a few times. Just one base apart from a much larger clone, this may be a read error. The V gene is TRBV7-9, the J gene TRBJ2-7, with a possible D match to TRBD2 (6 bases). V dropped 4 bases and J dropped 5 bases, with 27 bases sitting between them. The CDR3 spans 18 residues. Germline V gene data show CDR1 as SEHNR and CDR2 as FQNEAQ (reference sequence). CDR3 protein: CASSSQNLAPVLSHEQYF. CDR3 bases: TGTGCCAGCAGCTCCCAGAACCTAGCGCCAGTTTTATCCCACGAGCAGTACTTC.

The sample holds many counts of this clonotype. The chain uses TRBV25-1 and TRBJ1-2; 7 bases are a match to TRBD1. CDR3 length: 14 amino acids. The V segment lost 6 bases and the J segment 8 bases; nucleotides outside the gene matches: 12. Germline V CDR1 and CDR2: MGHDK, SYGVNS. This chain's CDR3 is CASSLGTASGGYTF. The CDR3, as DNA: TGTGCCAGCAGCCTGGGGACAGCCTCAGGAGGCTACACCTTC.

As for this clonotype: This sequence may be a read error, since a much larger clone differs from it by one base. The chain has TRBV7-7 and TRBJ2-7; D may be TRBD2 (6 bases). The germline V gene encodes CDR1 SSHAT and CDR2 FNYEAQ (reference sequence). This CDR3 has 15 amino acids. The DNA of the CDR3 is TGTGCTAGCAGCCCCCATTACGGGAGTAGCTACGAGCAGCACTTC. As protein: CASSPHYGSSYEQHF. Based on the CDR3 plus reference TRBV7-7 and TRBJ2-7, the full variable domain is GAGVSQSPRYKVTKRGQDVTLRCDPISSHATLYWYQQALGQGPEFLTYFNYEAQPDKSGLPSDRFSAERPEGSISTLTIQRTEQRDSAMYRCASSPHYGSSYEQHFGPGTRLTVT.